The present TCR beta chain was sequenced within a study of shared T cell receptors in the human thymus. This table comes from immunoSEQ multiplex PCR, and its TCRdb copy is limited to in-frame clones, with some not included. The sample lists 650,000 to 950,000 clones, 70% to 90% occurring once. The germline V gene encodes CDR1 ENHRY and CDR2 SYGVKD. The length of the CDR3 is 13 residues. Trimming cost V 8 bases and J 4 bases, with 14 bases left between them. The count of this clone is one. The sample was also linked to a second study, of human thymus T cells.

The rearrangement links TRBV10-3 to TRBJ1-2; a weak D match, TRBD1 (6 bases). This receptor was identified in a girl younger than two with a congenital heart defect. The sequenced material came from thymocytes. The DNA of the CDR3 is TGTGCCATCCGGACAGAGAGATTCTATGGCTACACCTTC. It codes for CAIRTERFYGYTF.